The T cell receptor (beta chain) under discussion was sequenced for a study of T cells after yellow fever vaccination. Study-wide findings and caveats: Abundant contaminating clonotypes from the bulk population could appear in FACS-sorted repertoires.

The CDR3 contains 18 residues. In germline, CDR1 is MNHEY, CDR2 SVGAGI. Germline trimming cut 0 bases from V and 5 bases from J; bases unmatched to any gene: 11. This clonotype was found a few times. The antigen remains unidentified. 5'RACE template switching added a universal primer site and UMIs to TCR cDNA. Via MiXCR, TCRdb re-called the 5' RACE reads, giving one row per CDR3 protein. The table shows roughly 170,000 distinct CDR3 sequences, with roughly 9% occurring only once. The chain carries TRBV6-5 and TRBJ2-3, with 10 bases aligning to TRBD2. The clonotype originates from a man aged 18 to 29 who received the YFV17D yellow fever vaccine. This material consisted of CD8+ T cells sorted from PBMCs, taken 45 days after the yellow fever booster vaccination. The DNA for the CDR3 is TGTGCCAGCAGTTACTCGACCTTCGCAGCGGGGGGGCAAGATACGCAGTATTTT. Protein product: CASSYSTFAAGGQDTQYF.